What follows are 27 T cell receptor beta chains derived from one specimen sequenced in a study of blood T cell repertoires in COVID-19 (dated by TCRdb to about 2020). The library was made by the immunoSEQ multiplex PCR assay. TCRdb stores this immuneACCESS table with in-frame sequences only. Part of the clones is absent; in the studies checked, under half of the shortfall reflects unresolved V genes, and no reason is known for the rest. The sample includes about 410,000 clones, with around 91% observed a single time. The ten largest clones represent 0.6% to 0.7% of the sample. The source material was PBMCs or T cells enriched from blood (not recorded which). Source of these receptors: a man aged 18 to 29 who had recovered from COVID-19.

V usage is TRBV9 and J usage is TRBJ1-2; TRBD1 matches at 9 bases. J lost 4 bases, V lost 6 bases, and 4 bases had no gene match. Germline CDR1 reads SGDLS; CDR2 reads YYNGEE. The CDR3 totals 13 residues. In DNA form, the CDR3 reads TGTGCCAGCACCTTGGGACAGGGCTATGGCTACACCTTC. Its protein is CASTLGQGYGYTF.

This clone was counted a few times. The chain links TRBV19 to TRBJ1-4, with 11 bases matching TRBD1. V lost 5 bases, J lost 7 bases, and 9 bases stayed unmatched. CDR1 is LNHDA, CDR2 SQIVND, per germline (reference sequence). This CDR3 comprises 16 residues. The CDR3 is CASSPRDRGFGEKLFF. CDR3 in DNA: TGTGCCAGTAGTCCGCGGGACAGGGGGTTTGGTGAAAAACTGTTTTTT.

The chain links TRBV5-1 to TRBJ1-4; 9 bases agree with TRBD1. CDR1 is SGHRS and CDR2 is YFSETQ in the germline V gene. There are 16 residues in the CDR3. Trimming at V came to 4 bases and at J to 8 bases, leaving 12 bases not matched to a gene. For the CDR3, the DNA is TGCGCCAGCAGCCCCGGATCCGGGACAGGGAAGGAAAAACTGTTTTTT. Translation gives CASSPGSGTGKEKLFF.

This chain connects TRBV10-3 to TRBJ2-2, with 8 nucleotides matching TRBD1. J lost 4 bases, V lost 2 bases, and 3 bases had no gene match. The CDR3 is 15 residues long. The germline V gene encodes CDR1 ENHRY and CDR2 SYGVKD. Written as DNA, the CDR3 is TGTGCCATCAGTGAGGGGACAGGAGCCACCGGGGAGCTGTTTTTT. This codes for CAISEGTGATGELFF.

In this sample, this clone turned up a few times. The chain links TRBV7-8 to TRBJ1-2; 8 nucleotides align to TRBD1. CDR1 is SGHVS, CDR2 FQNEAQ, per germline. V dropped 1 base and J dropped 3; count of bases not matched to a gene: 4. This CDR3 is built from 15 residues. The CDR3 loop reads CASSLGRGRDYGYTF. The CDR3 nucleotides read TGTGCCAGCAGCTTAGGCAGGGGGCGAGACTATGGCTACACCTTC.

The V and J genes are TRBV2 and TRBJ2-7, with D perhaps TRBD1 (6 bases). Trimming took 5 bases from V and 2 from J, leaving 10 bases between them. The germline V gene has CDR1 SNHLY and CDR2 FYNNEI. The CDR3 is 13 amino acids. DNA for the CDR3: TGTGCCAGCAGTATTGACAGGACCTACGAGCAGTACTTC. Amino acids: CASSIDRTYEQYF.

V is TRBV5-7 and J is TRBJ1-1; no firm D call. TRBV5-7 counts as an open reading frame of uncertain function. Between the trimmed V and J ends, which lost 4 bases and 4 bases, there was a span of 11 bases. This CDR3 has 13 residues. CDR3 nucleotides: TGTGCCAGCAGCGCCTCTCGGGGCACTGAAGCTTTCTTT. Its protein product is CASSASRGTEAFF.

This chain links TRBV18 with TRBJ1-2, with 8 bases identical to TRBD1. J was trimmed by 3 bases and V by 3 bases; bases with no gene match: 9. The CDR3 spans 16 residues. CDR1 and CDR2 (germline): KGHSH, LQKENI. CDR3 bases: TGTGCCAGCTCACCGTGGACAGGGACCGTCTACTATGGCTACACCTTC. It encodes CASSPWTGTVYYGYTF.

This clone showed up just once. CDR3 nucleotides: TGTGCCAGCAGGTCGGCCAAAGGAGTTGGCTACACCTTC. As protein: CASRSAKGVGYTF. The chain employs TRBV3-1 (or the pseudogene TRBV3-2) and TRBJ1-2; no clear D gene. The V end was cut by 6 bases, the J end by 7 bases, with 15 bases between. Germline V gene sequence: CDR1 LGHDT, CDR2 YNNKEL (reference sequence). The CDR3 is 13 residues long.

The chain joins TRBV5-1 to TRBJ2-2; D may be TRBD2 (6 bases). Germline values: CDR1 SGHRS, CDR2 YFSETQ. This CDR3 contains 13 residues. Trimming removed 0 bases at V and 6 bases at J, with 6 bases between. As DNA, the CDR3 is TGCGCCAGCAGCTTGGGGAGGGCCGGGGAGCTGTTTTTT. Encoded protein: CASSLGRAGELFF.

The chain has TRBV6-5 and TRBJ1-1; 7 bases line up with TRBD1. V trimming: 6 bases; J trimming: 3 bases; junction bases outside the gene matches: 4. There are 13 residues in the CDR3. Germline CDR1 MNHEY, CDR2 SVGAGI. The CDR3 DNA sequence: TGTGCCAGCAGGAGAGGACAGGACACTGAAGCTTTCTTT. Translated, it gives CASRRGQDTEAFF.

The chain links TRBV25-1 to TRBJ1-4, with TRBD1 as a possible D gene (5 bases). The CDR3 contains 15 residues. Germline CDR1 MGHDK, CDR2 SYGVNS. Trimming removed 2 bases from V and 8 bases from J, with 15 bases in between. As DNA, the CDR3 is TGTGCCAGCAGTGAACCCGGCGGGGGAACGGAAAAACTGTTTTTT. Translation gives CASSEPGGGTEKLFF.

The chain is built from TRBV25-1 and TRBJ1-1; D unresolved. CDR1 and CDR2 (germline): MGHDK, SYGVNS. CDR3 length: 13 amino acids. V lost 5 bases, J lost 1 base, and 8 bases lay in between. CDR3 sequence (DNA): TGTGCCAGCAGTTCAGTCCAGAACACTGAAGCTTTCTTT. Its protein is CASSSVQNTEAFF. The full variable domain, with the rest looked up from reference TRBV25-1 and TRBJ1-1, is EADIYQTPRYLVIGTGKKITLECSQTMGHDKMYWYQQDPGMELHLIHYSYGVNSTEKGDLSSESTVSRIRTEHFPLTLESARPSHTSQYLCASSSVQNTEAFFGQGTRLTVV.

The sample holds one count of this clone. V is TRBV2 and J is TRBJ2-7; weak D call: TRBD1 (6 bases). Trimming removed 4 bases from V and 0 bases from J, with 10 bases in between. Germline V gives CDR1 SNHLY, CDR2 FYNNEI. This CDR3 has 14 amino acids. CDR3 bases: TGTGCCAGCAGTGGGACAGTACACTCCTACGAGCAGTACTTC. As protein: CASSGTVHSYEQYF.

The V and J genes are TRBV5-1 and TRBJ1-5; 7 nucleotides agree with TRBD1. This CDR3 has 14 amino acids. Germline V gene lookup returns CDR1 SGHRS and CDR2 YFSETQ. Trimming took 0 bases from V and 6 from J; bases not matched to a gene: 3. CDR3 bases: TGCGCCAGCAGCTTGGGAGGGGGCAGTCAGCCCCAGCATTTT. The encoded protein is CASSLGGGSQPQHF.

This clone was seen more than once but under ten times. The chain joins TRBV11-2 to TRBJ1-1; the D gene is possibly TRBD1 (6 bases). CDR1 and CDR2 from the germline V gene are SGHAT and FQNNGV. CDR3 length: 15 residues. Trimming took 7 bases from V and 3 from J, leaving 18 bases between them. The CDR3 protein is CASKNRDTSHTEAFF. CDR3 nucleotides: TGTGCCAGCAAGAACCGGGACACCAGTCACACTGAAGCTTTCTTT.

This clone was detected only once. The chain recombines TRBV27 with TRBJ2-7; 9 positions agree with TRBD1. V gave up 2 bases and J gave up 2 bases; unmatched junction bases: 7. Germline CDR1 is MNHEY and CDR2 is SMNVEV (reference sequence). The CDR3 is 16 residues long. CDR3 sequence (DNA): TGTGCCAGCAGTTTAGACCAGGGGACAGGGACCTACGAGCAGTACTTC. Translation gives CASSLDQGTGTYEQYF.

The genes are TRBV2 and TRBJ2-5; possibly TRBD1 for D (7 bases). Germline assignment: CDR1 SNHLY and CDR2 FYNNEI. The V end lost 6 bases, the J end lost 5 bases, and 19 bases lay between the germline ends. The CDR3 runs 15 residues. The CDR3 is CASRVLAAGGETQYF. The DNA for the CDR3 is TGTGCCAGCAGGGTACTAGCCGCAGGGGGGGAGACCCAGTACTTC.

Notes on this clone: Other nucleotide sequences from this sample produce the same CDR3. The CDR3 reads CASSLTGDYGYTF. CDR3 nucleotide sequence: TGCGCCAGCAGCTTGACAGGGGACTATGGCTACACCTTC. The chain joins TRBV5-1 to TRBJ1-2, with 7 positions matching TRBD1. The CDR3 is 13 residues long. V shed 1 base and J 3 bases; nucleotides not matched to a gene: 0. Germline assignment: CDR1 SGHRS and CDR2 YFSETQ.

V is TRBV30 and J is TRBJ2-1, with TRBD2 matching 10 bases. This CDR3 region has 14 residues. V was clipped by 3 bases and J by 4 bases; unmatched bases: 3. Germline V CDR1 and CDR2: GTSNPN, SVGIG (reference sequence). CDR3 residues: CAWSSLAGYNEQFF. Here the CDR3 DNA reads TGTGCCTGGAGCTCACTAGCGGGATACAATGAGCAGTTCTTC.

J is TRBJ2-1 and V is TRBV11-3, with 10 bases identical to TRBD2. Germline V gene lookup returns CDR1 SGHNT and CDR2 YENEEA. The CDR3 covers 16 residues. V was clipped by 1 base and J by 5 bases; unmatched bases: 5. CDR3 region: CASSLVGTSGNNEQFF. CDR3 DNA: TGTGCCAGCAGCTTAGTAGGTACTAGCGGGAACAATGAGCAGTTCTTC. Filled out from reference TRBV11-3 and TRBJ2-1, the complete variable domain reads EAGVVQSPRYKIIEKKQPVAFWCNPISGHNTLYWYLQNLGQGPELLIRYENEEAVDDSQLPKDRFSAERLKGVDSTLKIQPAELGDSAVYLCASSLVGTSGNNEQFFGPGTRLTVL.

The V and J genes are TRBV23-1 and TRBJ2-1; D perhaps matches TRBD2 (5 bases). TRBV23-1 is labeled an ORF, and its function is uncertain. V was pared by 2 bases and J by 5 bases, with 16 bases between. This CDR3 has 16 residues. The CDR3: CASSQDEGIVHNEQFF. CDR3 in DNA: TGCGCCAGCAGTCAAGACGAGGGAATCGTGCACAATGAGCAGTTCTTC.

CDR3 DNA sequence: TGTGCCAGCAGTCCGGACACCTTTTATCAGCCCCAGCATTTT. Translated, it gives CASSPDTFYQPQHF. The chain combines TRBV27 with TRBJ1-5, with a weak D call TRBD1 (5 bases). The germline V and J ends were trimmed by 5 bases and 5 bases, with 13 bases remaining between them. The germline V gene encodes CDR1 MNHEY and CDR2 SMNVEV (reference sequence). The CDR3 extends over 14 amino acids.

The chain recombines TRBV30 with TRBJ2-3, with D possibly being TRBD1 (5 bases). V was pared by 1 base and J by 7 bases, with 15 bases between. Germline loops: CDR1 GTSNPN, CDR2 SVGIG (reference sequence). This CDR3 comprises 14 residues. CDR3 in DNA: TGTGCCTGGAGTGGGGTAGGGGTCCCACATACGCAGTATTTT. It translates to CAWSGVGVPHTQYF. The complete variable domain, with remaining parts taken from reference TRBV30 and TRBJ2-3, reads SQTIHQWPATLVQPVGSPLSLECTVEGTSNPNLYWYRQAAGRGLQLLFYSVGIGQISSEVPQNLSASRPQDRQFILSSKKLLLSDSGFYLCAWSGVGVPHTQYFGPGTRLTVL.

This clone came up once. This chain links TRBV9 with TRBJ1-2; D ambiguous. The CDR3 length is 12 residues. Germline CDR1 SGDLS, CDR2 YYNGEE. V was cut by 1 base and J by 8 bases, with 9 bases left in between. The CDR3 nucleotides read TGTGCCAGCAGCGTATCTGGCAACGGCTACACCTTC. Its protein is CASSVSGNGYTF. The variable domain in full, with the rest retrieved from reference TRBV9 and TRBJ1-2, is DSGVTQTPKHLITATGQRVTLRCSPRSGDLSVYWYQQSLDQGLQFLIQYYNGEERAKGNILERFSAQQFPDLHSELNLSSLELGDSALYFCASSVSGNGYTFGSGTRLTVV.

V is TRBV16 and J is TRBJ2-3; unclear D gene. The CDR3 runs 12 residues. V was cut by 3 bases and J by 6 bases, with 7 bases left in between. Germline loops: CDR1 KGHSY, CDR2 FQNENV. The DNA for the CDR3 is TGTGCCAGCAGCCAGTCCCTGGATACGCAGTATTTT. Translating gives CASSQSLDTQYF.

This chain links TRBV7-6 with TRBJ2-1, with 7 bases identical to TRBD1. With V trimmed by 5 bases and J by 0 bases, 4 bases remained unmatched. The CDR3 consists of 15 residues. In germline, CDR1 is SGHVS, CDR2 FNYEAQ. The CDR3 sequence is CASSPDRSSYNEQFF. The CDR3 DNA sequence: TGTGCCAGCAGCCCGGACAGGAGCTCCTACAATGAGCAGTTCTTC.